This TCR beta chain was observed in a study of T cells in Graves' hyperthyroidism and ophthalmopathy (dated by TCRdb to 2018 to 2020). A note on the overall study: Peripheral blood was sampled at the time of initial diagnosis, prior to any treatment. The study also compared thyroid tissue and blood T-cell repertoires from several Graves' hyperthyroidism patients. For training and testing, the 100 or so patients in the discovery cohort were randomly divided in a 7:3 ratio. To identify distinguishing TCR V-J signatures, a discovery cohort of about 100 patients was used, comprising 40 to 45 with Graves' ophthalmopathy and 57 with stable Graves' hyperthyroidism. Prospective prediction of ophthalmopathy was tested in an independent validation cohort consisting of roughly 19 hyperthyroidism patients and 15 or so patients who later progressed to ophthalmopathy. After sampling, hyperthyroidism patients received methimazole starting at 30 mg daily, and ophthalmopathy patients received high-dose intravenous methylprednisolone. TCR Vbeta CDR3 sequencing of roughly 140 peripheral blood samples (43 ophthalmopathy, over 70 hyperthyroidism and about 17 progressor patients) is reported in the paper.

This clonotype was recorded at least ten times. The antigen it recognizes is unknown. It has no much larger one-base neighbor in the sample; base qualities were not kept. CDR1 MGHRA and CDR2 YSYEKL are derived from the germline V gene. V and J lose 4 bases and 1 base, and a span of 16 bases separates them. The CDR3 spans 16 residues, from the cysteine through the phenylalanine. CDR3 DNA is the only sequence kept; it has 48 bases, read in frame from the first base. What the research found in general, with its limitations: A 13 V-J signature model separated ophthalmopathy from stable hyperthyroidism, with around 90% sensitivity and 81.08% specificity in cross-validation and 80%/75% in testing. Most expanded thyroid clonotypes (frequency above 0.001) were also detected in blood, a finding suggesting that blood repertoires may reflect thyroid immune responses. In validation, the model predicted progression to ophthalmopathy a median of about 6.5 months before onset, with approximately 71% sensitivity and roughly 79% specificity. Sample size was not statistically predetermined, and investigators were not blinded to group allocation.

TCR beta CDR3 regions were amplified from RNA transcripts. A first-round RT-PCR of the TCR CDR3 used the HTBI primer set with the Qiagen OneStep RT-PCR kit. A second multiplex PCR round built the libraries, followed by size selection and purification. Paired-end sequencing of the libraries was performed with 100 bp reads on an Illumina HiSeq2000. Per the source publication's procedure: SOAPnuke was used to process the raw data, removing reads that contained adapters or uncalled bases, had a mean Phred below 15, or lacked an exact match to the constant primer or identifier. High-quality paired reads were merged with COPE v1.2.5, and unique nucleotide sequences were defined as clonotypes. Clonotypes were aligned to IMGT TRBV, TRBD and TRBJ reference segments using MiTCR v1.1. Analysis was restricted to V-J combinations with a frequency above 0.0001, which covered roughly 99% of repertoires. A TCS score was defined as the ratio of F50 (clonal expansion) to E x V (chaos), with BLOSUM62-based TCRdist applied between CDR3 peptides within each V-J. Welch's t-statistics and random forest reduced 450 to 600 V-J features to 10 to 15, which were used in a naive Bayes classifier (R e1071). TCRdb handled the public reads itself, with Q25 trimming in fastp and clone calling in MiXCR, and kept productive beta chains. Every entry covers one CDR3 protein and lists the most common genes and DNA from its rows. The V and J calls and clone size are TCRdb's, not the authors'. Recorded for this sample are 730,000 or so distinct CDR3 sequences; under 20% of them occurred a single time. The ten largest make up 16% of the sample.

Hyperthyroidism patients were newly diagnosed, with disease duration under 2 months, and aged 18 to 65 years. The study excluded patients with uncontrolled infections, other autoimmune diseases, pregnancy or lactation. Diagnoses relied on clinical symptoms, serum thyroxine and TRAb, thyroid ultrasound and orbital computed tomography. Blood from progressor patients was drawn when they were first diagnosed with hyperthyroidism, before any ophthalmopathy symptoms appeared. Ficoll-Paque density gradient centrifugation was used to isolate PBMCs from around 10 ml of fresh peripheral blood. Progressor patients were first diagnosed with Graves' hyperthyroidism and then developed ophthalmopathy during follow-up. Total RNA was extracted with Trizol reagent, and quality was checked on an Agilent 2100 Bioanalyzer.

The source is a woman aged 50 to 65 with Graves' hyperthyroidism that later progressed to Graves' ophthalmopathy. The sequenced sample consisted of blood. The chain links TRBV4-1 with TRBJ2-5; the D element might be TRBD1 or TRBD2, as each aligns at 5 bases. The CDR3 reads CASSLAVGTFQETQYF. The bases read TGCGCCAGCAGCCTCGCGGTCGGGACCTTCCAAGAGACCCAGTACTTC.